This T cell receptor (beta chain) was found in a study of cytomegalovirus exposure and HLA in healthy donors. Study-wide background: Approximately 85 million unique TCRs from HLA-typed donors were held in an early data release. Broader study findings: Most TCR sequences were seen very rarely across donors, but some public TCRs occurred in many. Donors were assumed by presence/absence analyses to have roughly uniform sequencing depth.

V was trimmed by 0 bases and J by 8 bases, leaving 8 bases between them. Germline lookup yields CDR1 SGHRS and CDR2 YFSETQ. The CDR3 is 13 amino acids. As for this clone: Its antigen remains unidentified.

Both 60 Vbeta primers and 13 Jbeta primers went into the PCR. The data were produced by immunoSEQ multiplex PCR, yet TCRdb's version contains in-frame clones alone and is incomplete. This repertoire includes fewer than 150,000 clones. The TCR comes from a woman in her sixties in good health and CMV-seronegative. The V gene is TRBV5-1, the J gene TRBJ1-4, with D perhaps matching TRBD1 (6 bases). Input material: PBMCs. The DNA for the CDR3 is TGCGCCAGCAGCTTGGTCAGGGGCGAAAAACTGTTTTTT. Translation: CASSLVRGEKLFF.